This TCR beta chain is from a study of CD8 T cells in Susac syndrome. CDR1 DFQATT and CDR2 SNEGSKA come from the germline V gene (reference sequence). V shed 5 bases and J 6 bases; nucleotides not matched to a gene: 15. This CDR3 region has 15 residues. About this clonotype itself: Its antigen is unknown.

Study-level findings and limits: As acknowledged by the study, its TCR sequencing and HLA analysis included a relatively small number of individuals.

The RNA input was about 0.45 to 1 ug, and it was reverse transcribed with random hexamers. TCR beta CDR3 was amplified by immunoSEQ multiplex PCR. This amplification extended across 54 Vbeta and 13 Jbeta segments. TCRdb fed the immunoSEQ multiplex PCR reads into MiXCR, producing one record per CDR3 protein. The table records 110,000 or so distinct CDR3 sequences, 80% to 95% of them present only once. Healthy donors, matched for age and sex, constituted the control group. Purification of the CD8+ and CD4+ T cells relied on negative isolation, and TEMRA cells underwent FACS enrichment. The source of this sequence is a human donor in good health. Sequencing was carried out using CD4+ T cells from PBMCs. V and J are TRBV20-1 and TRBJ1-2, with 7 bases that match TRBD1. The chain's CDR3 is CSAAPPTGRWDGYTF. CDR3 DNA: TGCAGTGCTGCCCCACCGACAGGGAGGTGGGATGGCTACACCTTC.